These T cell receptor beta chains were read from a single sample in a study of human T cells and chemical hapten exposure. TCRdb called the RACE reads again in MiXCR, with one record for every CDR3 protein. The sample shows around 99,000 distinct CDR3 sequences, approximately 13% of them seen only once. Sequenced here: whole blood, sampled in connection with sensitization to the hapten diphenylcyclopropenone (DPC). The receptors originated from a woman aged 40-49 years with alopecia areata. Some clones in this sample may be carry-over from other donors' samples. The CDR3 runs from the conserved cysteine through the conserved F or W. Fields, in order: clone size, V gene, D gene, J gene, CDR3 protein, CDR3 DNA. A D gene is named only where the DNA matches it firmly. Some rows have no size entry. The others give once, few or many, or a class for an expanded clone.

clone_size: few; v_call: TRBV3-1; d_call: NA; j_call: TRBJ2-1; cdr3_aa: CASSRLASYNEQIF; cdr3_nt: TGTGCCAGCAGTCGGCTAGCCTCCTACAATGAGCAGATCTTC
clone_size: few; v_call: TRBV29-1; d_call: TRBD1; j_call: TRBJ2-5; cdr3_aa: CSVATGVGETQYF; cdr3_nt: TGCAGCGTTGCGACAGGGGTAGGGGAGACCCAGTACTTC
clone_size: many; v_call: TRBV27; d_call: TRBD2; j_call: TRBJ2-1; cdr3_aa: CASMRLAAYNEQFF; cdr3_nt: TGTGCCAGCATGCGTCTAGCGGCCTACAATGAGCAGTTCTTC
clone_size: many; v_call: TRBV5-4; d_call: NA; j_call: TRBJ2-3; cdr3_aa: CASSLGVDTDTQYF; cdr3_nt: TGTGCCAGCAGCCTGGGTGTTGACACAGATACGCAGTATTTT
clone_size: NA; v_call: TRBV29-1; d_call: TRBD1; j_call: TRBJ1-1; cdr3_aa: CSGTGGASAEAFF; cdr3_nt: TGCAGCGGGACAGGGGGCGCATCAGCTGAAGCTTTCTTT
clone_size: once; v_call: TRBV6-1; d_call: NA; j_call: TRBJ1-2; cdr3_aa: CASSEEPSYGYTF; cdr3_nt: TGTGCCAGCAGTGAAGAGCCCAGCTATGGCTACACCTTC
clone_size: NA; v_call: TRBV20-1; d_call: TRBD2; j_call: TRBJ2-7; cdr3_aa: CSARDRLAGAYEQYF; cdr3_nt: TGCAGTGCTAGAGATCGACTAGCGGGAGCCTACGAGCAGTACTTC
clone_size: NA; v_call: TRBV7-2; d_call: NA; j_call: TRBJ2-2; cdr3_aa: CASSRTGITGELFF; cdr3_nt: TGTGCCAGCAGTCGAACTGGTATCACCGGGGAGCTGTTTTTT
clone_size: many; v_call: TRBV6-5; d_call: TRBD2; j_call: TRBJ2-1; cdr3_aa: CASSSSGLADNEQFF; cdr3_nt: TGTGCCAGCAGTTCCTCCGGACTAGCGGACAATGAGCAGTTCTTC
clone_size: NA; v_call: TRBV6-1; d_call: TRBD1; j_call: TRBJ2-1; cdr3_aa: CASRTPGGARSNEQFF; cdr3_nt: TGTGCCAGCAGGACCCCAGGGGGAGCGAGGAGCAATGAGCAGTTCTTC
clone_size: many; v_call: TRBV6-1; d_call: NA; j_call: TRBJ2-3; cdr3_aa: CASSSGADTQYF; cdr3_nt: TGTGCCAGCAGTTCGGGGGCAGATACGCAGTATTTT
clone_size: few; v_call: TRBV11-1; d_call: TRBD2; j_call: TRBJ2-7; cdr3_aa: CASSLSGITYEQYF; cdr3_nt: TGTGCCAGCAGCCTTAGCGGGATCACCTACGAGCAGTACTTC
clone_size: few; v_call: TRBV20-1; d_call: TRBD2; j_call: TRBJ2-7; cdr3_aa: CSARTSGRYEQYF; cdr3_nt: TGCAGTGCCCGGACTAGCGGGAGGTACGAGCAGTACTTC
clone_size: few; v_call: TRBV28; d_call: TRBD1; j_call: TRBJ2-2; cdr3_aa: CASMPLFGTGGPGTGELFF; cdr3_nt: TGTGCCAGTATGCCATTATTCGGGACAGGGGGCCCGGGCACCGGGGAGCTGTTTTTT
clone_size: NA; v_call: TRBV3-1; d_call: TRBD1; j_call: TRBJ2-1; cdr3_aa: CASRTRGQGEQFF; cdr3_nt: TGTGCCAGCAGAACCCGCGGACAGGGCGAGCAGTTCTTC
clone_size: many; v_call: TRBV7-9; d_call: NA; j_call: TRBJ1-6; cdr3_aa: CASSTGVYNSPLHF; cdr3_nt: TGTGCCAGCAGCACGGGGGTCTATAATTCACCCCTCCACTTT
clone_size: NA; v_call: TRBV24-1; d_call: NA; j_call: TRBJ2-5; cdr3_aa: CATSDSGRQETQYF; cdr3_nt: TGTGCCACCAGTGATTCCGGTCGGCAAGAGACCCAGTACTTC
clone_size: NA; v_call: TRBV29-1; d_call: NA; j_call: TRBJ2-1; cdr3_aa: CSVALDRNEQFF; cdr3_nt: TGCAGCGTAGCGCTAGATAGGAATGAGCAGTTCTTC
clone_size: NA; v_call: TRBV10-3; d_call: TRBD2; j_call: TRBJ2-3; cdr3_aa: CAISEPGGRGDTQYF; cdr3_nt: TGTGCCATCAGTGAGCCGGGAGGCCGGGGAGATACGCAGTATTTT
clone_size: medium-sized; v_call: TRBV28; d_call: NA; j_call: TRBJ1-2; cdr3_aa: CASLGPRGYTF; cdr3_nt: TGTGCCAGCCTGGGCCCGCGTGGCTACACCTTC